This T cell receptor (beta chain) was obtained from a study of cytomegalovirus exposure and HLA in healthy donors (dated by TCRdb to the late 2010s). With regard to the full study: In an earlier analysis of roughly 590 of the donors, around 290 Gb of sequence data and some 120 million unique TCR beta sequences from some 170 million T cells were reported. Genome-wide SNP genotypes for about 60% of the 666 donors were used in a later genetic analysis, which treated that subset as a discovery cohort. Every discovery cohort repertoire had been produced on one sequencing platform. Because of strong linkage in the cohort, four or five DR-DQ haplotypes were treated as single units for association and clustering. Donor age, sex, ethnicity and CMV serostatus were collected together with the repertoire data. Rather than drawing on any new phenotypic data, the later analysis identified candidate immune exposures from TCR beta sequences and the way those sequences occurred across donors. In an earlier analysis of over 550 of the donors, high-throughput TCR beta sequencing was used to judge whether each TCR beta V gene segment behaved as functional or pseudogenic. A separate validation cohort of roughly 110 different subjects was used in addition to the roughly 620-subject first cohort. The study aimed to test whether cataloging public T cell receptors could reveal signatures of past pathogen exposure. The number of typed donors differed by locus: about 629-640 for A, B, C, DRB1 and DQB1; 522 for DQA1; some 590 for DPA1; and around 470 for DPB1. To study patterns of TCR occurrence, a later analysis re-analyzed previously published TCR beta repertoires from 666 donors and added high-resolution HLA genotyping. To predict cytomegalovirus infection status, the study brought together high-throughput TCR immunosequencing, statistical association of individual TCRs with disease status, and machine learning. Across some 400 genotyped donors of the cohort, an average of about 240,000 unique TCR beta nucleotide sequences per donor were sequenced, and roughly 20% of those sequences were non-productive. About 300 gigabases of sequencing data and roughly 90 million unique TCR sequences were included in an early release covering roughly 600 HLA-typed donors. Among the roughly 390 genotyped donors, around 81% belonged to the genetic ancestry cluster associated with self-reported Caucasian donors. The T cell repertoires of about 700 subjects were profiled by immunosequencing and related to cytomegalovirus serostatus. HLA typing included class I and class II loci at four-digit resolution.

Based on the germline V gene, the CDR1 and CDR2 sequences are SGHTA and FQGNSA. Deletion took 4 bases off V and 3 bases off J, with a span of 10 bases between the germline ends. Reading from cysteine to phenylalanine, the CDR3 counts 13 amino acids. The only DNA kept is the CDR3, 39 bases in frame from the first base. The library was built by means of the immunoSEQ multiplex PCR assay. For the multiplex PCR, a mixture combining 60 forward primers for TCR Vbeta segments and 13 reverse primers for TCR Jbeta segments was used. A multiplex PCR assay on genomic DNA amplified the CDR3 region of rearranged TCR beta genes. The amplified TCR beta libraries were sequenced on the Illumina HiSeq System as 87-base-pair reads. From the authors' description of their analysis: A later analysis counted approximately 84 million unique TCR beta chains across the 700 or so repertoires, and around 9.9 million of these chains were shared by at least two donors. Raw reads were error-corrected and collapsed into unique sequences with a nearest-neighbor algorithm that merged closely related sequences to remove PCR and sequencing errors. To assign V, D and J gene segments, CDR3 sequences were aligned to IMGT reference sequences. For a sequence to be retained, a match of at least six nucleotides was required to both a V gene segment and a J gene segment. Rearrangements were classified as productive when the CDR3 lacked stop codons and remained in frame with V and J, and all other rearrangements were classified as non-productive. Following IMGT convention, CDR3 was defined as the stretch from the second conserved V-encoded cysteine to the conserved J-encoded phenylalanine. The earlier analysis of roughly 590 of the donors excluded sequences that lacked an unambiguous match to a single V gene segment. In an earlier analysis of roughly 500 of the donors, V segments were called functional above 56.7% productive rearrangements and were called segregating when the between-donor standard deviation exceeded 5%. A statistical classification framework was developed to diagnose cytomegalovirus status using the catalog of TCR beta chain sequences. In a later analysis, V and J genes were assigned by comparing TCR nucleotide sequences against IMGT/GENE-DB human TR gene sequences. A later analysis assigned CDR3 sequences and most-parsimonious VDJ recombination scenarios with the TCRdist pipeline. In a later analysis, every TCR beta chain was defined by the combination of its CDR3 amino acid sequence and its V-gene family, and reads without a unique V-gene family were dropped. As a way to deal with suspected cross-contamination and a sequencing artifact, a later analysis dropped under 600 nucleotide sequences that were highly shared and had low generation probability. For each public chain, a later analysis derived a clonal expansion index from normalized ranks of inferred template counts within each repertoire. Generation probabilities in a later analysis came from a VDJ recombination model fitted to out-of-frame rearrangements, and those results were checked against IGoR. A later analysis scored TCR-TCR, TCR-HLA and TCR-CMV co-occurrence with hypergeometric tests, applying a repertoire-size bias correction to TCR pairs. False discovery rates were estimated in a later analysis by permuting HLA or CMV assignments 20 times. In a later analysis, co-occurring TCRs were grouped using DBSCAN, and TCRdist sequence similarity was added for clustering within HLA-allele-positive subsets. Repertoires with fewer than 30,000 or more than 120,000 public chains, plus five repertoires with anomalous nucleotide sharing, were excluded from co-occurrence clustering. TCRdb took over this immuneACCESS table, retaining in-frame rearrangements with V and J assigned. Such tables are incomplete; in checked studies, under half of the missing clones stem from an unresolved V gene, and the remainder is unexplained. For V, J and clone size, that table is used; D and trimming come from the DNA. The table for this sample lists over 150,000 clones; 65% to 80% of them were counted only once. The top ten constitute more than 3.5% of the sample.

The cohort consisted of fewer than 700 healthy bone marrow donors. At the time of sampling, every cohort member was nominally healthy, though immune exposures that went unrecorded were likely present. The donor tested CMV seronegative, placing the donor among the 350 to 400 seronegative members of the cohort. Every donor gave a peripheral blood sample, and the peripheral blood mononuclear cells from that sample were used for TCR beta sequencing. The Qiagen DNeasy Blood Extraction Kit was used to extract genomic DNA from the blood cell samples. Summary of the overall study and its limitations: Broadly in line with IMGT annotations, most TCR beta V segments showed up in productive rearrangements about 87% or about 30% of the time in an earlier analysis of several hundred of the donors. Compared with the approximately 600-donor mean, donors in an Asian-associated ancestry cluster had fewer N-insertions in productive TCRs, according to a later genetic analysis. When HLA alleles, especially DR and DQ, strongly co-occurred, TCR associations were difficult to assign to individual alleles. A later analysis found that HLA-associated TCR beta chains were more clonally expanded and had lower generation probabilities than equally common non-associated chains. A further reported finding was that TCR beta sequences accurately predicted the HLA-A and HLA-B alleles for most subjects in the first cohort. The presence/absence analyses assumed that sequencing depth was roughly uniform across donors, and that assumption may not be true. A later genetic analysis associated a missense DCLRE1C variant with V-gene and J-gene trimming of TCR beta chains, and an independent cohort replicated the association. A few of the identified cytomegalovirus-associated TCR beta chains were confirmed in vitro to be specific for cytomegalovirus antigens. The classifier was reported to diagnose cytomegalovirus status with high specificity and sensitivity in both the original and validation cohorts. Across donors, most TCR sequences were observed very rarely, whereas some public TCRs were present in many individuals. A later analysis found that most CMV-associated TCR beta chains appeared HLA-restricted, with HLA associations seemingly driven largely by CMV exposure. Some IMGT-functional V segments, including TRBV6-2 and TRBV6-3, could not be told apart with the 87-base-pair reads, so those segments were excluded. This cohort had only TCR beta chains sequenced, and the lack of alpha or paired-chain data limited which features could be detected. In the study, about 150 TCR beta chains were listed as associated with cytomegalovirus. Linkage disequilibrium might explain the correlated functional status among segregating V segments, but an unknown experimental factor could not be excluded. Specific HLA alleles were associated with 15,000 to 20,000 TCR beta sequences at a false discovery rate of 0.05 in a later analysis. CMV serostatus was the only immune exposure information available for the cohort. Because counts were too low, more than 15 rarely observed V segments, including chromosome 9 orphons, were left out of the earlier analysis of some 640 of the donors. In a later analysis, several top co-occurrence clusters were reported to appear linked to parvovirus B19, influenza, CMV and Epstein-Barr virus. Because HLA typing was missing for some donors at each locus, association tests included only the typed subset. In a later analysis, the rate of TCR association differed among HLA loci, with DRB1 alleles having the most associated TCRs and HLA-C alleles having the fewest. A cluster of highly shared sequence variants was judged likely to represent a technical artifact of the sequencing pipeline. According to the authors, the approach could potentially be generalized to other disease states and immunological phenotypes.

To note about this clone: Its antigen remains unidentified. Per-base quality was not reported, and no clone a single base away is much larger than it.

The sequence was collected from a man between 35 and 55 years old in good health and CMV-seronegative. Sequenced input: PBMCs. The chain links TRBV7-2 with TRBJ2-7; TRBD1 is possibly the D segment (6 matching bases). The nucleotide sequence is TGTGCCAGCAGCTCTCAGGGGAACTACGAGCAGTACTTC. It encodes CASSSQGNYEQYF.